One and the same sample provided the 14 T cell receptor beta chains below, sequenced in a study of T cell responses to AZD1222 COVID-19 vaccine. The protocol was immunoSEQ multiplex PCR, while the TCRdb copy is restricted to in-frame clones and leaves out a portion. This sample has roughly 60,000 clones, with about three quarters found just once. Sequences were derived from peripheral blood, sampled 28 days after the second AZD1222 dose. The receptor set was obtained from an adult who received the AZD1222 COVID-19 vaccine.

The CDR3 nucleotides read TGTGCCAGCAGCCCCAGGGGAAACGAGCAGTACTTC. Amino acid sequence: CASSPRGNEQYF. The chain couples TRBV5-8 to TRBJ2-7, with a weak D call TRBD1 (6 bases). Germline CDR1 and CDR2: SGHTS and YDEGEE. Trimming removed 4 bases at V and 5 bases at J, with 10 bases between. The CDR3 is made up of 12 amino acids.

V usage is TRBV6-5 and J usage is TRBJ1-3; D remains ambiguous. CDR1 MNHEY and CDR2 SVGAGI come from the germline V gene. V gave up 0 bases and J gave up 4 bases, with 10 bases separating them. CDR3 length: 15 amino acids. For the CDR3, the DNA is TGTGCCAGCAGTTACTCAGCGGGCTCCGGAAACACCATATATTTT. Translated, it gives CASSYSAGSGNTIYF.

The gene calls are TRBV5-1 and TRBJ1-4, with 7 bases identical to TRBD1. Trimming took 4 bases from V and 5 from J; bases not matched to a gene: 14. The germline gives CDR1 SGHRS, CDR2 YFSETQ. This CDR3 has 17 amino acids. Written as DNA, the CDR3 is TGCGCCAGCAGCCCCGGTCCGGGACAGTCATTCAATGAAAAACTGTTTTTT. Residues: CASSPGPGQSFNEKLFF. Looking up the rest from reference TRBV5-1 and TRBJ1-4 gives the full variable domain: KAGVTQTPRYLIKTRGQQVTLSCSPISGHRSVSWYQQTPGQGLQFLFEYFSETQRNKGNFPGRFSGRQFSNSRSEMNVSTLELGDSALYLCASSPGPGQSFNEKLFFGSGTQLSVL.

The chain recombines TRBV5-1 with TRBJ2-3; 9 bases map to TRBD2. Germline V gene sequence: CDR1 SGHRS, CDR2 YFSETQ. Trimming took 5 bases from V and 4 from J; bases not matched to a gene: 8. This CDR3 contains 15 residues. The CDR3 region has the DNA TGCGCCAGCAGTCGGGTAGCGGGGGATGCAGATACGCAGTATTTT. It translates to CASSRVAGDADTQYF.

V gene TRBV5-6 combines with J gene TRBJ1-2, with D hard to call. V was clipped by 1 base and J by 8 bases, with 15 bases between them. The CDR3 consists of 14 residues. Germline V gene lookup returns CDR1 SGHDT and CDR2 YYEEEE. CDR3 coding DNA: TGTGCCAGCAGCTTGCTACCGGGAGATGGGGGCTACACCTTC. This codes for CASSLLPGDGGYTF.

The chain employs TRBV18 and TRBJ2-5, with a weak D call TRBD1 (7 bases). Germline values: CDR1 KGHSH, CDR2 LQKENI. V was trimmed by 3 bases and J by 1 base, leaving 12 bases between them. The CDR3 is made up of 15 amino acids. DNA of the CDR3: TGTGCCAGCTCACCCCAGGGGGGTGTCCAAGAGACCCAGTACTTC. This sequence encodes CASSPQGGVQETQYF.

This clone has only a few counts. This chain links TRBV12-3 or TRBV12-4 with TRBJ1-5; D ambiguous. The CDR3 is 13 residues long. Trimming left V 3 bases short and J 11 bases short, with 14 bases between. CDR3 sequence (DNA): TGTGCCAGCAGTTTTGCGCACACCGAGTCCCAGCATTTT. Its protein is CASSFAHTESQHF.

The chain carries TRBV5-1 and TRBJ1-1; a possible D gene is TRBD1 (5 bases). This CDR3 has 13 residues. V lost 5 bases and J lost 3, with 11 bases in between. The germline CDR1 and CDR2 sequences are SGHRS and YFSETQ. The CDR3 region is CASSLQGDTEAFF. The CDR3 coding sequence is TGCGCCAGCAGTTTGCAGGGTGACACTGAAGCTTTCTTT.

Only one count was recorded for this clone. The genes are TRBV24-1 and TRBJ1-5, with 7 bases matching TRBD1. This CDR3 spans 16 amino acids. CDR1 is KGHDR, CDR2 SFDVKD, per germline. V shed 6 bases and J 2 bases; nucleotides not matched to a gene: 9. CDR3 sequence: CATSRGQDGRNQPQHF. The CDR3, as DNA: TGTGCCACCAGTAGAGGACAGGATGGGCGCAATCAGCCCCAGCATTTT.

The V call is TRBV11-1, the J call TRBJ1-4; TRBD1 might be the D (6 bases). Trimming pared 3 bases from V and 4 bases from J, leaving 15 bases between. The germline V gene has CDR1 SGHAT and CDR2 FQDESV (reference sequence). The CDR3 runs to 16 residues. This CDR3 reads CASSLGQWGFNEKLFF. CDR3 DNA sequence: TGTGCCAGCAGCTTGGGACAATGGGGCTTTAATGAAAAACTGTTTTTT.

This clone showed up just a few times. The chain links TRBV6-6 to TRBJ2-1; the D gene is possibly TRBD1 (5 bases). The V end was cut by 7 bases, the J end by 3 bases, with 10 bases between. Germline assignment: CDR1 MNHNY and CDR2 SVGAGI (reference sequence). This CDR3 region has 13 residues. The CDR3 nucleotides are TGTGCCAGCAAAAAAGACAGCTACAATGAGCAGTTCTTC. Its protein is CASKKDSYNEQFF.

The chain carries TRBV9 and TRBJ1-1; D call uncertain. Germline V lookup: CDR1 SGDLS, CDR2 YYNGEE. This CDR3 has 13 residues. Trimming took off 0 bases at V and 4 bases at J, with 7 bases between the two ends. The CDR3 sequence is CASSVDSGTEAFF. DNA for the CDR3: TGTGCCAGCAGCGTAGATTCCGGCACTGAAGCTTTCTTT. The whole variable domain, remainder taken from reference TRBV9 and TRBJ1-1, is DSGVTQTPKHLITATGQRVTLRCSPRSGDLSVYWYQQSLDQGLQFLIQYYNGEERAKGNILERFSAQQFPDLHSELNLSSLELGDSALYFCASSVDSGTEAFFGQGTRLTVV.

The gene calls are TRBV28 and TRBJ1-2; TRBD1 aligns across 8 bases. CDR3 length: 14 residues. J was trimmed by 9 bases and V by 5 bases; bases with no gene match: 11. In germline, CDR1 is MDHEN, CDR2 SYDVKM. CDR3 in DNA: TGTGCCAGCAGTCCTGGCGACAGGGGCTGGAGCTACACCTTC. This encodes CASSPGDRGWSYTF.

The chain joins TRBV4-2 to TRBJ2-7; D is ambiguous. From germline, CDR1 is LGHNA and CDR2 YNFKEQ. Between the trimmed V and J ends, which lost 0 bases and 3 bases, there was a span of 12 bases. This CDR3 is built from 15 residues. CDR3 in amino acids: CASSQDFGSLYEQYF. The CDR3 DNA follows: TGTGCCAGCAGCCAAGATTTTGGCTCCCTCTACGAGCAGTACTTC.